This TCR beta chain comes out of a study of blood T cell repertoires in COVID-19. Study-level information: Samples taken during acute and convalescent COVID-19 were collected in the United States, Italy and Spain. T cells, B-cell-depleted T cells, or PBMCs supplied cDNA or gDNA.

The CDR3 contains 14 residues. CDR1 is SGHTS, CDR2 YDEGEE, per germline. The V segment lost 7 bases and the J segment 3 bases; nucleotides outside the gene matches: 4. In the original workflow: Cell counts per sample came from amplifying reference gene primers. The assay was immunoSEQ multiplex PCR, and TCRdb's table has in-frame clones only and misses some. The V and J calls and the clone size are those of that table, but D and trimming were determined from the DNA. This sample has 95,000 to 100,000 clones; about 92% occur once, and the top ten carry 5.7%. Only one count was recorded for this clone. The rearrangement links TRBV5-8 to TRBJ1-1, with 12 bases that match TRBD1. Sequencing was done on a sample of peripheral blood. This clonotype was sampled from a man between 50 and 59 years old with active COVID-19. The CDR3 sequence: CASRGQGAHTEAFF. The CDR3 bases are TGTGCCAGCCGGGGACAGGGGGCGCACACTGAAGCTTTCTTT.